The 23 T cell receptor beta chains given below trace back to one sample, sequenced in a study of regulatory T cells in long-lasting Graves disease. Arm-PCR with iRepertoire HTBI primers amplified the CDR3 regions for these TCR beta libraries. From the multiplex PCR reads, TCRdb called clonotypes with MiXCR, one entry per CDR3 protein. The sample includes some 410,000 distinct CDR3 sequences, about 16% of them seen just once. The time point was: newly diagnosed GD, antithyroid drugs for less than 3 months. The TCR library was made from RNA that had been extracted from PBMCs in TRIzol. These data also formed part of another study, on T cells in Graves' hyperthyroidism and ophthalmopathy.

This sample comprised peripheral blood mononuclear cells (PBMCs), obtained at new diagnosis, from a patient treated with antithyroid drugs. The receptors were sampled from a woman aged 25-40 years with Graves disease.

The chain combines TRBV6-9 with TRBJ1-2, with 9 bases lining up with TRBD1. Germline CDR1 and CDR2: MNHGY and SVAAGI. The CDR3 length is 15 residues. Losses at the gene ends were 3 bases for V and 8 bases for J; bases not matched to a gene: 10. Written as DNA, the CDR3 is TGTGCCAGCAGTTACAAGGGACAGGGTTTGAGCGGCTACACCTTC. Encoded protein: CASSYKGQGLSGYTF.

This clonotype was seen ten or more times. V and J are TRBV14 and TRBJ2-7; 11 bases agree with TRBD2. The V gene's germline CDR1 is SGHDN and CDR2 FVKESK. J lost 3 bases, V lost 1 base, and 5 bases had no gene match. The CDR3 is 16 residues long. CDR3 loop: CASSQAGTSGFYEQYF. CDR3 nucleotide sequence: TGTGCCAGCAGCCAAGCCGGGACTAGCGGATTCTACGAGCAGTACTTC.

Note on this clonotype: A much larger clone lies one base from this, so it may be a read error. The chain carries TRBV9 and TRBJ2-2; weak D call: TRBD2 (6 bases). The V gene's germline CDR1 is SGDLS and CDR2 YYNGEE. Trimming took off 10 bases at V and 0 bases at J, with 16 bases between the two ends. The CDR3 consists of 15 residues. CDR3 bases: TGTGCCGGCAATGTGGAGGGTCCGAACACCGGGGAGCTGTTTTTT. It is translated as CAGNVEGPNTGELFF.

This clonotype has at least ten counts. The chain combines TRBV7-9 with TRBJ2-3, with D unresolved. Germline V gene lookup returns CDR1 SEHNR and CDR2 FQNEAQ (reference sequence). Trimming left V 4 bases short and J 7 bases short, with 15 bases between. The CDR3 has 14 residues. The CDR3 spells CASSSPLGGNTQYF. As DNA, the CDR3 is TGTGCCAGCAGCTCCCCCTTAGGCGGAAATACGCAGTATTTT.

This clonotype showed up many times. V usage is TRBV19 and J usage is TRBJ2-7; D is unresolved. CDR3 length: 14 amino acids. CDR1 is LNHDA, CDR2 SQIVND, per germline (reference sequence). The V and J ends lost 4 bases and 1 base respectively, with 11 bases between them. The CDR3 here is CASSKEIGSYEQYF. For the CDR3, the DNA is TGTGCCAGTAGTAAGGAGATTGGGTCCTACGAGCAGTACTTC.

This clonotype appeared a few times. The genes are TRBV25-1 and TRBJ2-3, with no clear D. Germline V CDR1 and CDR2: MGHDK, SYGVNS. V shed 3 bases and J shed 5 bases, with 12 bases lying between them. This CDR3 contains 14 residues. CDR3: CASSDRPTRDTQYF. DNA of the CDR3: TGTGCCAGCAGTGACAGACCCACCCGAGATACGCAGTATTTT.

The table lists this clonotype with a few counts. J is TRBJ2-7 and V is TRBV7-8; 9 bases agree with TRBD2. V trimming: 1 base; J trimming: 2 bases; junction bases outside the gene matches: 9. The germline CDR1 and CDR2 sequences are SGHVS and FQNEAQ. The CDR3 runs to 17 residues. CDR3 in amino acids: CASSLEVGLAVPYEQYF. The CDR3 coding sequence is TGTGCCAGCAGCTTAGAGGTGGGACTAGCTGTTCCCTACGAGCAGTACTTC.

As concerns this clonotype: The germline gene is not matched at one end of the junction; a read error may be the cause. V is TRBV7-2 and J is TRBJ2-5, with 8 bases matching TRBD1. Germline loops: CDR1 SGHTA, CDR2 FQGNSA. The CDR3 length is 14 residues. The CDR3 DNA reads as TGTGCCAGCAGCGTAGCGACAGGGGCAGAGACCCAGTACTTC. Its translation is CASSVATGAETQYF.

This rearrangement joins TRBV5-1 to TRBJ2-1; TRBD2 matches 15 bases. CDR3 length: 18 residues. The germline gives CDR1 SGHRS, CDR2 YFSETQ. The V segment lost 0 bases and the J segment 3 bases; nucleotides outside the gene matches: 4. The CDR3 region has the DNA TGCGCCAGCAGCTTGGCCAGGACTAGCGGGAGGGTCTACAATGAGCAGTTCTTC. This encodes CASSLARTSGRVYNEQFF.

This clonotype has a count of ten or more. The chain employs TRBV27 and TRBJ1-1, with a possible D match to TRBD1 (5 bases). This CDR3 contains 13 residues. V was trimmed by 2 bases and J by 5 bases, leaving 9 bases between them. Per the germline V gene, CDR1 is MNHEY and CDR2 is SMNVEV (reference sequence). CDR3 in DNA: TGTGCCAGCAGTTTAGGGACGGGGACTGAAGCTTTCTTT. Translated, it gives CASSLGTGTEAFF.

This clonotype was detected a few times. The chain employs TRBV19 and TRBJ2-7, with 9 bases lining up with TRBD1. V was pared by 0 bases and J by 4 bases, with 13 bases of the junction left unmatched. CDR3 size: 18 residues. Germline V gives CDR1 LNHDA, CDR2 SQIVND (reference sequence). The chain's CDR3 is CASSIEGTGISIGYEQYF. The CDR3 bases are TGTGCCAGTAGTATAGAAGGGACAGGGATAAGTATCGGGTACGAGCAGTACTTC.

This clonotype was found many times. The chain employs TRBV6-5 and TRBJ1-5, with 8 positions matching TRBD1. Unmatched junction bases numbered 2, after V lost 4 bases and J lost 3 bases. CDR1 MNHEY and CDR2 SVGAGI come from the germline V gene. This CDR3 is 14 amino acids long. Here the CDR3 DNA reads TGTGCCAGCAGTTCCAGGGGGCTCAATCAGCCCCAGCATTTT. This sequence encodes CASSSRGLNQPQHF.

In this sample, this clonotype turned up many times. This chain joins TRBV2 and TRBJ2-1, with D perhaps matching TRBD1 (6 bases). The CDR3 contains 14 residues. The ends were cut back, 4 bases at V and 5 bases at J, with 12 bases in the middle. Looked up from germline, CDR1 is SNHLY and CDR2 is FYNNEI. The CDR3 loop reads CASSAGKGDNEQFF. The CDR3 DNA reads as TGTGCCAGCAGTGCCGGGAAGGGGGACAATGAGCAGTTCTTC.

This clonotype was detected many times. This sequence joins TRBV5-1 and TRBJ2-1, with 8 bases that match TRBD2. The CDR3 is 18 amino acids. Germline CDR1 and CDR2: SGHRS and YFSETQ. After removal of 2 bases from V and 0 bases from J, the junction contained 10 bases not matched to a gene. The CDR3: CASSFPEVAGLSYNEQFF. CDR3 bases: TGCGCCAGCAGCTTCCCTGAGGTAGCGGGGCTCTCCTACAATGAGCAGTTCTTC.

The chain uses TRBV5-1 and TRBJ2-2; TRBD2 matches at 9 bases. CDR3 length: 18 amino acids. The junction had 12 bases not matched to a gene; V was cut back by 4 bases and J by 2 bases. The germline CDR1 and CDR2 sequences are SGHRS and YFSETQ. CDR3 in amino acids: CASSHGTSSDPNTGELFF. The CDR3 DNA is TGCGCCAGCAGCCACGGGACTAGCAGCGATCCAAACACCGGGGAGCTGTTTTTT.

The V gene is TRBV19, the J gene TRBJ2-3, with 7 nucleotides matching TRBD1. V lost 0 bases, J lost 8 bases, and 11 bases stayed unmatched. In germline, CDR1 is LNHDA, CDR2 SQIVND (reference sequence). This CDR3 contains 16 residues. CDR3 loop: CASSIDETGYRPTQYF. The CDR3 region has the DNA TGTGCCAGTAGTATAGACGAGACAGGGTATCGACCTACGCAGTATTTT.

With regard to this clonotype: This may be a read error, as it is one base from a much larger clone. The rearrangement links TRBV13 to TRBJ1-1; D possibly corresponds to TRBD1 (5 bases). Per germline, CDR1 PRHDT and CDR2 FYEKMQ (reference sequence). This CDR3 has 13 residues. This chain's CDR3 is CASIRVPATEGFF. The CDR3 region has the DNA TGTGCCAGCATCAGGGTGCCGGCCACTGAAGGTTTCTTT.

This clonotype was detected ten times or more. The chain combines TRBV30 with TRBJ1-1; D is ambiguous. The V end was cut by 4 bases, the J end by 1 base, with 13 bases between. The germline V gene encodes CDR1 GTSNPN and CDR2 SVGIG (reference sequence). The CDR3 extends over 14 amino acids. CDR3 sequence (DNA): TGTGCCTGGACCCTGGACTTTAGGAACACTGAAGCTTTCTTT. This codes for CAWTLDFRNTEAFF.

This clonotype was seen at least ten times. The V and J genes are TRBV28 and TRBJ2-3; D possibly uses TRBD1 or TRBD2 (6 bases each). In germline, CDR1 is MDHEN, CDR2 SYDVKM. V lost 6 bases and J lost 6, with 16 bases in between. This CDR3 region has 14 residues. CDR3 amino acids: CASRTGGYGDTQYF. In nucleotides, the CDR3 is TGTGCCAGCAGAACCGGGGGCTATGGGGATACGCAGTATTTT.

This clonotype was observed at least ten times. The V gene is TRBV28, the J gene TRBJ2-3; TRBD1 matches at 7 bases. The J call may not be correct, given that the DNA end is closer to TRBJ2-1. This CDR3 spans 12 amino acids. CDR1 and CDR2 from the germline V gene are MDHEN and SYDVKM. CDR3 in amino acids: CASSFDRARQFF. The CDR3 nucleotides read TGTGCCAGCAGTTTCGACAGGGCCAGGCAGTTCTTC.

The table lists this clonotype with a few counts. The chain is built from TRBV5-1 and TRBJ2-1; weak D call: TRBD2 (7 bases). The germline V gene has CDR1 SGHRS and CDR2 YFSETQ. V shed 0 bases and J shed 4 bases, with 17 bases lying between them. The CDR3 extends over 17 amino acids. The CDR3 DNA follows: TGCGCCAGCAGCTTGGCCTACCTGGGAGGGGGATACAATGAGCAGTTCTTC. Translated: CASSLAYLGGGYNEQFF. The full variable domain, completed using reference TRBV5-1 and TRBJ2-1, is KAGVTQTPRYLIKTRGQQVTLSCSPISGHRSVSWYQQTPGQGLQFLFEYFSETQRNKGNFPGRFSGRQFSNSRSEMNVSTLELGDSALYLCASSLAYLGGGYNEQFFGPGTRLTVL.

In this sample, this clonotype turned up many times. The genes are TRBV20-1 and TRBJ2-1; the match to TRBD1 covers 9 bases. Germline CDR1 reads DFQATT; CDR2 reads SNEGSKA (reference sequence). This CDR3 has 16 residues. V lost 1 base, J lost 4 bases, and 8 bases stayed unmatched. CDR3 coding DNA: TGCAGTGCTAGAGCTCCGGGGACAGGGAATTACAATGAGCAGTTCTTC. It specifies CSARAPGTGNYNEQFF.

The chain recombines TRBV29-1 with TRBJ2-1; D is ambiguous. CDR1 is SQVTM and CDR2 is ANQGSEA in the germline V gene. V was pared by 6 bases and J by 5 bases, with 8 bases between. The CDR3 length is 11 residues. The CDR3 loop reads CSVLNNNEQFF. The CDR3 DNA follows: TGCAGCGTACTAAATAACAATGAGCAGTTCTTC.